The 12 T cell receptor beta chains below were found in one sample sequenced in a study of shared clonotypes between healthy human individuals. Profiled with immunoSEQ multiplex PCR; TCRdb holds only in-frame clones, not every one. The table includes some 1.1 million clones, roughly 80% detected once. Input material: memory CD4+ T cells from PBMCs. Subset reported: CD45RA-negative fraction. The source of these receptors is a man aged 18 to 29 in good health. Some clones in this sample may be carry-over from other donors' samples.

The J gene is TRBJ2-2, the V gene TRBV13; 7 positions match TRBD2. V lost 4 bases and J lost 8; bases outside the gene matches: 13. This CDR3 is 16 amino acids long. Germline loops: CDR1 PRHDT, CDR2 FYEKMQ (reference sequence). Here the CDR3 reads CASSYASGPSAGELFF. The CDR3 nucleotides are TGTGCCAGCAGCTACGCTAGCGGCCCCAGCGCTGGGGAGCTGTTTTTT.

The CDR3, as DNA: TGTGCCAGCAGTCCCTCCCGGACCTCCTACAATGAGCAGTTCTTC. Protein product: CASSPSRTSYNEQFF. The rearrangement links TRBV28 to TRBJ2-1; the D is unclear. The length of the CDR3 is 15 residues. Germline values: CDR1 MDHEN, CDR2 SYDVKM. The ends were cut back, 5 bases at V and 0 bases at J, with 11 bases in the middle.

The J gene is TRBJ2-5, the V gene TRBV10-3; D unresolved. Per the germline V gene, CDR1 is ENHRY and CDR2 is SYGVKD. Trimming shortened V by 4 bases and J by 2 bases, and 5 bases separated the two germline ends. CDR3 length: 12 amino acids. CDR3 protein: CAISVRQETQYF. For the CDR3, the DNA is TGTGCCATCAGTGTCAGACAAGAGACCCAGTACTTC.

This chain uses TRBV4-1 with TRBJ2-4; 7 nucleotides match TRBD2. The CDR3 contains 19 residues. V gave up 0 bases and J gave up 0 bases; unmatched junction bases: 11. Looked up from germline, CDR1 is MGHRA and CDR2 is YSYEKL. CDR3 protein: CASSQEASGAKLAKNIQYF. CDR3 DNA sequence: TGCGCCAGCAGCCAAGAAGCTAGCGGAGCTAAACTAGCCAAAAACATTCAGTACTTC.

The chain recombines TRBV5-1 with TRBJ1-2; 10 positions match TRBD1. Germline V gene lookup returns CDR1 SGHRS and CDR2 YFSETQ. Trimming took 0 bases from V and 4 from J; bases not matched to a gene: 3. The CDR3 sequence is 15 residues long. CDR3 nucleotides: TGCGCCAGCAGCTTGGTGGGACAGGGGACCTATGGCTACACCTTC. Translating it yields CASSLVGQGTYGYTF.

This clone came up many times. This sequence joins TRBV5-1 and TRBJ1-1; 8 bases match TRBD1. This CDR3 contains 15 residues. Trimming removed 2 bases from V and 1 base from J; junction bases left unmatched: 4. The germline CDR1 and CDR2 sequences are SGHRS and YFSETQ. CDR3 sequence: CASSLQGGPNTEAFF. The CDR3 bases are TGCGCCAGCAGCTTACAGGGGGGCCCGAACACTGAAGCTTTCTTT.

V usage is TRBV10-2 and J usage is TRBJ2-7; D may be TRBD2 (5 bases). V dropped 4 bases and J dropped 7 bases, with 23 bases sitting between them. The CDR3 is 16 amino acids. CDR1 WSHSY and CDR2 SAAADI come from the germline V gene. The CDR3 spells CASSVRDPQKGYEQYF. Written as DNA, the CDR3 is TGCGCCAGCAGTGTCCGGGATCCTCAAAAGGGCTATGAGCAGTACTTC.

The chain uses TRBV19 and TRBJ1-1; D is perhaps TRBD1 (5 bases). Germline CDR1 reads LNHDA; CDR2 reads SQIVND (reference sequence). The CDR3 is 14 amino acids. V was pared by 5 bases and J by 1 base, with 11 bases between. CDR3 sequence reads: CASSVSGRNTEAFF. The CDR3 DNA sequence: TGTGCCAGTAGTGTTTCGGGACGGAACACTGAAGCTTTCTTT.

This clone was seen once. The chain combines TRBV5-6 with TRBJ1-5; D may be TRBD1 (6 bases). CDR1 is SGHDT and CDR2 is YYEEEE in the germline V gene. V shed 4 bases and J shed 1 base, with 18 bases lying between them. This CDR3 contains 17 residues. The CDR3 is CASSPSRGGPSNQPQHF. CDR3 nucleotides: TGTGCCAGCAGCCCCTCTAGGGGGGGGCCAAGCAATCAGCCCCAGCATTTT. Variable domain in full (rest from reference TRBV5-6 and TRBJ1-5): DAGVTQSPTHLIKTRGQQVTLRCSPKSGHDTVSWYQQALGQGPQFIFQYYEEEERQRGNFPDRFSGHQFPNYSSELNVNALLLGDSALYLCASSPSRGGPSNQPQHFGDGTRLSIL.

This chain connects TRBV5-1 to TRBJ1-4, with 9 bases matching TRBD1. The CDR3 length is 15 residues. Germline V gene data show CDR1 as SGHRS and CDR2 as YFSETQ. Trimming cost V 0 bases and J 6 bases; bases outside gene matches: 3. The CDR3 region is CASSLAGTGYEKLFF. The CDR3 nucleotides are TGCGCCAGCAGCTTGGCCGGGACAGGGTATGAAAAACTGTTTTTT.

This clone was counted at least ten times. This CDR3 is also generated by other DNA sequences in the sample. The genes are TRBV6-4 and TRBJ2-2; D unresolved. Trimming removed 3 bases at V and 6 bases at J, with 8 bases between. Per the germline V gene, CDR1 is MRHNA and CDR2 is SNTAGT. This CDR3 is built from 13 residues. CDR3 region: CASSERDAGELFF. The DNA of the CDR3 is TGTGCCAGCAGTGAAAGGGATGCCGGGGAGCTGTTTTTT.

The rearrangement joins TRBV2 to TRBJ2-5; perhaps TRBD2 as D (5 bases). The CDR3 covers 12 residues. Germline V CDR1 and CDR2: SNHLY, FYNNEI. Deletions cut 8 bases from V and 5 bases from J, with 12 bases between. The CDR3 bases are TGTGCCAGCCATCCGGGGAAGGAGACCCAGTACTTC. Translating gives CASHPGKETQYF.